This note documents a single TCR beta chain sequence. As yet, its antigen is unknown. Trimming stripped 5 bases from V and 9 bases from J, with 5 bases between. Germline CDR1 SNHLY, CDR2 FYNNEI. The CDR3 is made up of 11 amino acids. Method: immunoSEQ multiplex PCR; TCRdb's copy keeps in-frame clones and lacks some. This sample has about 340,000 clones; roughly 93% occur once, and the top ten carry 5.7%. The sample comes from a study of brain T cells in children with intractable seizures. General study findings and limits: Absence of clones before surgery may stem from lower sequencing depth. Only CDR3 sequence similarity suggested viral specificity, without known HCMV serostatus.

The time point here: blood from clinic visit 5 months post-surgery; TSC patient then seizure free. Surgery cases with the highest brain T cell transcript signatures were chosen for sequencing. Pre-surgery treatment included at least one anti-epileptic drug. The chain employs TRBV2 and TRBJ2-6; D unresolved. The clonotype was recovered from a boy less than two years old with tuberous sclerosis and intractable seizures. The sample here was peripheral blood, taken about 5 months after surgery. CDR3 in amino acids: CASSWNNVLTF. The CDR3 nucleotides read TGTGCCAGCAGTTGGAACAACGTCCTGACTTTC.